Each of the 16 T cell receptor beta chains below was sequenced from the same sample in a study of T-cell reconstitution after alpha-beta-depleted transplantation in children. The TCRbeta library incorporated unique molecular identifiers. In TCRdb, the PCR reads were re-called with MiXCR into one record per CDR3 protein. The table records under 450,000 distinct CDR3 sequences, 15% to 20% of them present only once. Sequencing was performed on PBMCs, mostly from graft donor cells, taken 360 days after TCRalphabeta/CD19-depleted stem cell transplant. The receptors originated from a boy in the first two years of life who had a stem cell transplant for Wiskott-Aldrich syndrome, so the T cells may come from the graft donor.

This chain uses TRBV4-1 with TRBJ2-5, with D unresolved. This CDR3 has 13 amino acids. Germline V lookup: CDR1 MGHRA, CDR2 YSYEKL. Trimming pared 0 bases from V and 4 bases from J, leaving 6 bases between. The CDR3 is CASSQEQTETQYF. CDR3 nucleotides: TGCGCCAGCAGCCAAGAACAAACAGAGACCCAGTACTTC.

In its sample, this clonotype was seen a few times. The gene calls are TRBV30 and TRBJ1-1; no clear D gene. The CDR3 has 11 amino acids. Germline CDR1 is GTSNPN and CDR2 is SVGIG (reference sequence). V lost 0 bases, J lost 4 bases, and 3 bases lay in between. The CDR3 region has the DNA TGTGCCTGGAGTGTTGGCACTGAAGCTTTCTTT. This codes for CAWSVGTEAFF.

A few counts support this clonotype. The chain recombines TRBV6-4 with TRBJ1-2; D remains unclear. Germline values: CDR1 MRHNA, CDR2 SNTAGT. The CDR3 runs to 15 residues. Between the trimmed V and J ends, which lost 4 bases and 3 bases, there was a span of 15 bases. CDR3 residues: CASSAEIGLYYGYTF. The CDR3 DNA reads TGTGCCAGCAGTGCCGAGATTGGTTTGTACTATGGCTACACCTTC.

This clonotype was detected a few times. This chain connects TRBV12-3 or TRBV12-4 to TRBJ2-2; 10 bases agree with TRBD2. With V trimmed by 1 base and J by 1 base, 6 bases remained unmatched. The CDR3 is 18 amino acids. The CDR3 nucleotides are TGTGCCAGCAGTTTAGAACTAGCGGGGATTCTGAACACCGGGGAGCTGTTTTTT. Protein product: CASSLELAGILNTGELFF.

The rearrangement joins TRBV28 to TRBJ2-2; tentatively, D is TRBD1 or TRBD2 (5 bases each). In germline, CDR1 is MDHEN, CDR2 SYDVKM. V was clipped by 5 bases and J by 0 bases, with 22 bases between them. There are 19 residues in the CDR3. The CDR3 coding sequence is TGTGCCAGCAGTCAAGCCCCGGGACGGACAACATCGAACACCGGGGAGCTGTTTTTT. It is translated as CASSQAPGRTTSNTGELFF.

The chain carries TRBV12-3 or TRBV12-4 and TRBJ2-1, with unresolved D. V lost 5 bases, J lost 9 bases, and 11 bases lay in between. The CDR3 consists of 12 residues. The CDR3 bases are TGTGCCAGCAGTCCGGAGTTGATTGAGCAGTTCTTC. This codes for CASSPELIEQFF.

The V call is TRBV2, the J call TRBJ1-4; 7 nucleotides align to TRBD1. The CDR3 sequence is 13 residues long. Per germline, CDR1 SNHLY and CDR2 FYNNEI. V lost 11 bases, J lost 5 bases, and 8 bases stayed unmatched. This chain's CDR3 is CAVTGTENEKLFF. The CDR3 nucleotides read TGTGCCGTCACCGGGACAGAGAATGAAAAACTGTTTTTT.

V is TRBV5-6 and J is TRBJ1-5; D is unresolved. The CDR3 spans 16 residues. The ends were cut back, 4 bases at V and 4 bases at J, with 18 bases in the middle. From germline, CDR1 is SGHDT and CDR2 YYEEEE. CDR3 protein: CASSASRAMKNQPQHF. DNA of the CDR3: TGTGCCAGCAGCGCGTCAAGGGCAATGAAGAATCAGCCCCAGCATTTT.

The chain couples TRBV10-3 to TRBJ1-1; D perhaps matches TRBD1 (6 bases). This CDR3 has 16 amino acids. V dropped 4 bases and J dropped 1 base, with 16 bases sitting between them. Looked up from germline, CDR1 is ENHRY and CDR2 is SYGVKD. The CDR3 DNA sequence: TGTGCCATCAGTGTAGTTATTGGCAGGGGGAACACTGAAGCTTTCTTT. Protein product: CAISVVIGRGNTEAFF.

This clonotype was counted many times. The chain carries TRBV18 and TRBJ2-3; a possible D gene is TRBD2 (6 bases). The CDR3 loop spans 15 amino acids. The germline gives CDR1 KGHSH, CDR2 LQKENI. Between the trimmed V and J ends, which lost 6 bases and 0 bases, there was a span of 13 bases. The CDR3 is CASSPRGGSTDTQYF. CDR3 sequence (DNA): TGTGCCAGCTCCCCGCGGGGCGGTAGCACAGATACGCAGTATTTT.

The table lists this clonotype with a few counts. This chain links TRBV6-1 with TRBJ2-5; D may match TRBD1 or TRBD2 (7 bases each). V was pared by 6 bases and J by 5 bases, with 16 bases between. This CDR3 comprises 14 residues. Germline V gene sequence: CDR1 MNHNS, CDR2 SASEGT. The CDR3 coding sequence is TGTGCCAGCAGGAGATTCAGGGGGGGGGAGACCCAGTACTTC. The encoded protein is CASRRFRGGETQYF.

This clonotype was picked up a small number of times. The genes are TRBV12-3 or TRBV12-4 and TRBJ1-5; 7 positions match TRBD1. CDR3 size: 15 residues. With 0 bases clipped from V and 4 bases from J, the junction kept 3 bases outside the gene matches. This CDR3 is CASSLANRGNQPQHF. CDR3 bases: TGTGCCAGCAGTTTAGCAAACAGGGGAAATCAGCCCCAGCATTTT.

This clonotype was seen more than once but under ten times. This chain uses TRBV12-3 or TRBV12-4 with TRBJ1-2; TRBD1 matches 8 bases. V lost 4 bases, J lost 8 bases, and 9 bases stayed unmatched. The CDR3 is made up of 14 amino acids. The CDR3 DNA reads TGTGCCAGCAGTTCCCCGACAGGGGTAAGGGGCTACACCTTC. It is translated as CASSSPTGVRGYTF.

This clonotype has more than one count but fewer than ten. This sequence joins TRBV29-1 and TRBJ2-1, with D tentatively TRBD1 (5 bases). This CDR3 is built from 15 residues. The V end lost 1 base, the J end lost 2 bases, and 12 bases lay between the germline ends. Germline V gene lookup returns CDR1 SQVTM and CDR2 ANQGSEA. The CDR3 sequence is CSVEGKGRPYNEQFF. In DNA form, the CDR3 reads TGCAGCGTTGAAGGTAAGGGGCGACCCTACAATGAGCAGTTCTTC.

In this sample, this clonotype turned up a few times. The chain combines TRBV28 with TRBJ1-3, with 7 bases lining up with TRBD1. Trimming cost V 6 bases and J 4 bases; bases outside gene matches: 9. The germline CDR1 and CDR2 sequences are MDHEN and SYDVKM. There are 15 residues in the CDR3. DNA of the CDR3: TGTGCCAGCAGCACAGGGGATGGAGCCGGAAACACCATATATTTT. Translating it yields CASSTGDGAGNTIYF.

V is TRBV6-4 and J is TRBJ2-6; D remains unclear. V was cut by 4 bases and J by 4 bases, with 8 bases left in between. Germline CDR1 is MRHNA and CDR2 is SNTAGT. The CDR3 length is 14 residues. The CDR3 coding sequence is TGTGCCAGCAGTGCTAGTCCGGGGGCCAACGTCCTGACTTTC. Protein product: CASSASPGANVLTF.